The 13 T cell receptor beta chains listed next were all sequenced from one sample in a study of T cells after yellow fever vaccination. A single record per CDR3 protein comes from TCRdb applying MiXCR to the 5' RACE reads. The sample includes around 400,000 distinct CDR3 sequences, under 14% of them seen just once. Sequencing used PBMCs, obtained on the day of the first yellow fever vaccination. The receptors were gathered from a man aged 18 to 30 who received the YFV17D yellow fever vaccine.

The CDR3 here is CASSLDVQVSGNTIYF. In DNA form, the CDR3 reads TGTGCCAGCAGCTTGGACGTACAGGTCTCTGGAAACACCATATATTTT. This sequence joins TRBV5-4 and TRBJ1-3, with D tentatively TRBD1 (5 bases). The germline gives CDR1 SGHNT, CDR2 YYREEE (reference sequence). The CDR3 runs 16 residues. With 0 bases removed from V and 0 bases from J, the gap between germline ends came to 10 bases.

This clonotype was detected a few times. The V and J genes are TRBV20-1 and TRBJ1-6; 8 bases match TRBD1. The CDR3 has 13 amino acids. Germline CDR1 reads DFQATT; CDR2 reads SNEGSKA (reference sequence). V dropped 6 bases and J dropped 8; count of bases not matched to a gene: 6. This CDR3 reads CSAPNRGDSPLHF. As DNA, the CDR3 is TGCAGTGCGCCAAACAGGGGGGATTCACCCCTCCACTTT.

The chain joins TRBV27 to TRBJ1-4; 7 bases fit TRBD1. V trimming: 0 bases; J trimming: 5 bases; junction bases outside the gene matches: 3. The CDR3 runs 15 residues. Germline CDR1 and CDR2: MNHEY and SMNVEV (reference sequence). The CDR3 nucleotides read TGTGCCAGCAGTTTATCGGAGGGGGCAAATGAAAAACTGTTTTTT. As protein: CASSLSEGANEKLFF.

This sequence joins TRBV29-1 and TRBJ2-3; perhaps TRBD2 as D (5 bases). The CDR3 is 11 residues long. Trimming removed 5 bases from V and 6 bases from J, with 9 bases in between. Germline-derived CDR1 and CDR2 are SQVTM and ANQGSEA. The CDR3 DNA is TGCAGCGTTTTCCGCGGGGATACGCAGTATTTT. Residues: CSVFRGDTQYF.

This clonotype was seen a handful of times. The chain employs TRBV4-1 and TRBJ2-7; a weak D match, TRBD1 (5 bases). V lost 1 base, J lost 3 bases, and 13 bases lay in between. Germline V gene lookup returns CDR1 MGHRA and CDR2 YSYEKL. The CDR3 sequence is 15 residues long. This CDR3 is CASSQGKGWGYEQYV. CDR3 coding DNA: TGCGCCAGCAGCCAAGGAAAGGGGTGGGGCTACGAGCAGTACGTC.

The rearrangement links TRBV4-2 to TRBJ2-1, with 13 bases aligning to TRBD2. This CDR3 is built from 17 residues. Germline loops: CDR1 LGHNA, CDR2 YNFKEQ. The V and J ends lost 0 bases and 8 bases, in that order; junction bases with no gene match: 7. The CDR3 nucleotides are TGTGCCAGCAGCCAAGAGTCACTAGCGGGGGGGCCCTATGAGCAGTTCTTC. Amino acid sequence: CASSQESLAGGPYEQFF.

The chain uses TRBV5-1 and TRBJ2-2, with D perhaps matching TRBD1 (5 bases). Deletions cut 0 bases from V and 4 bases from J, with 10 bases between. The CDR3 covers 15 residues. The germline V gene encodes CDR1 SGHRS and CDR2 YFSETQ. CDR3 amino acids: CASSLDQGSTGELFF. DNA of the CDR3: TGCGCCAGCAGCTTGGATCAGGGATCCACCGGGGAGCTGTTTTTT.

This clonotype turned up a few times. The V and J genes are TRBV7-2 and TRBJ2-1; maybe TRBD2 (6 bases). The CDR3 spans 15 residues. V lost 5 bases, J lost 0 bases, and 11 bases lay in between. Germline assignment: CDR1 SGHTA and CDR2 FQGNSA. CDR3 sequence: CASSADGSSYNEQFF. The CDR3 coding sequence is TGTGCCAGCAGCGCCGACGGGAGCTCCTACAATGAGCAGTTCTTC.

V is TRBV28 and J is TRBJ2-1; TRBD1 agrees at 9 bases. The V gene's germline CDR1 is MDHEN and CDR2 SYDVKM. The CDR3 totals 14 residues. V shed 6 bases and J 4 bases; nucleotides not matched to a gene: 4. The CDR3 bases are TGTGCCAGCAGCCGGGACAGGGCTTACAATGAGCAGTTCTTC. Translation gives CASSRDRAYNEQFF.

This chain joins TRBV7-2 and TRBJ2-1; D possibly matches TRBD1 or TRBD2 (5 bases each). CDR3 size: 15 residues. V was shortened by 7 bases and J by 4 bases, with 17 bases between the two germline ends. Germline CDR1 is SGHTA and CDR2 is FQGNSA. CDR3: CASTIRDPEYNEQFF. The CDR3 DNA follows: TGTGCCAGCACCATCCGGGACCCTGAATACAATGAGCAGTTCTTC.

This clonotype has ten or more counts. CDR3 sequence: CASSRLAGNNEQFF. In DNA, the CDR3 is TGTGCCAGCAGCAGACTAGCGGGGAATAATGAGCAGTTCTTC. The J gene is TRBJ2-1, the V gene TRBV12-3 or TRBV12-4; 11 nucleotides agree with TRBD2. The CDR3 runs 14 residues. The V gene end was trimmed by 6 bases and the J gene end by 7 bases; junction bases not matched to a gene: 5.

This rearrangement joins TRBV6-2 or TRBV6-3 to TRBJ2-3, with D possibly matching TRBD2 (5 bases). CDR1 MNHEY and CDR2 SVGEGT come from the germline V gene. The CDR3 contains 12 residues. V was pared by 7 bases and J by 2 bases, with 7 bases between. CDR3 region: CASTAATDTQYF. The CDR3 coding sequence is TGTGCCAGCACAGCGGCCACAGATACGCAGTATTTT.

The chain links TRBV6-4 to TRBJ2-2, with D possibly matching TRBD2 (6 bases). This CDR3 region has 17 residues. Germline V gene data show CDR1 as MRHNA and CDR2 as SNTAGT. V was shortened by 0 bases and J by 5 bases, with 16 bases between the two germline ends. In nucleotides, the CDR3 is TGTGCCAGCAGTGACTCGATTCCAGGGACTGGGACCGGGGAGCTGTTTTTT. Its translation: CASSDSIPGTGTGELFF.